These 8 T cell receptor beta chains came from one sample sequenced in a study of T cells after posttransplantation cyclophosphamide. Cyclophosphamide on days +3 and +4 followed busulfan-fludarabine conditioning and a marrow graft. Sequenced by immunoSEQ multiplex PCR; TCRdb stores in-frame clones only, minus some. Observed in the sample are about 1,900 clones, none of them singletons. The sample was PBMCs, taken 86 days after allogeneic stem cell transplant with posttransplant cyclophosphamide. The receptors originated from a female patient in her 60s who received an allogeneic stem cell transplant from a related donor and was CMV-positive. Some T cells may arise from the graft donor.

By sample share, this clone is medium-sized (0.01 to 0.1%). The V and J genes are TRBV15 and TRBJ1-5, with D uncertain. The germline V gene has CDR1 LNHNV and CDR2 YYDKDF (reference sequence). V lost 5 bases and J lost 4, with 6 bases in between. The CDR3 runs to 12 residues. The CDR3 DNA sequence: TGTGCCACCAGCGTAGGGAATCAGCCCCAGCATTTT. Encoded protein: CATSVGNQPQHF.

In this sample, this clone turned up a few times. The J gene is TRBJ2-5, the V gene TRBV5-4, with a tentative D call TRBD2 (5 bases). This CDR3 is 14 amino acids long. The ends were cut back, 7 bases at V and 3 bases at J, with 16 bases in the middle. Germline assignment: CDR1 SGHNT and CDR2 YYREEE (reference sequence). In DNA, the CDR3 is TGTGCCAGCCTCTCCGGAGCGCGGGAAGAGACCCAGTACTTC. The encoded protein is CASLSGAREETQYF. Supplemented by reference TRBV5-4 and TRBJ2-5, the full variable domain reads ETGVTQSPTHLIKTRGQQVTLRCSSQSGHNTVSWYQQALGQGPQFIFQYYREEENGRGNFPPRFSGLQFPNYSSELNVNALELDDSALYLCASLSGAREETQYFGPGTRLLVL.

This clone was seen many times. CDR3 region: CASSLEGTSLYEQYF. As DNA, the CDR3 is TGTGCCAGCAGCCTCGAGGGGACTAGCCTCTACGAGCAGTACTTC. The chain is built from TRBV5-5 and TRBJ2-7; 9 bases are shared with TRBD2. J lost 3 bases, V lost 4 bases, and 8 bases had no gene match. The CDR3 is made up of 15 amino acids. Germline-derived CDR1 and CDR2 are SGHKS and YYEKEE (reference sequence).

In its sample, this clone is medium-sized (0.01 to 0.1%). V is TRBV12-3 or TRBV12-4 and J is TRBJ1-1, with D possibly matching TRBD1 (5 bases). V was cut by 2 bases and J by 0 bases, with 19 bases left in between. The length of the CDR3 is 18 residues. This CDR3 reads CASSLTGLTGVMNTEAFF. Here the CDR3 DNA reads TGTGCCAGCAGTTTAACGGGACTAACGGGGGTCATGAACACTGAAGCTTTCTTT.

In this sample, this clone turned up many times. The chain carries TRBV6-5 and TRBJ2-3; 12 positions agree with TRBD2. Trimming at V came to 6 bases and at J to 4 bases, leaving 2 bases not matched to a gene. Germline CDR1 reads MNHEY; CDR2 reads SVGAGI. This CDR3 is 14 amino acids long. This CDR3 is CASRLAGGADTQYF. CDR3 coding DNA: TGTGCCAGCAGACTAGCGGGAGGCGCAGATACGCAGTATTTT.

Judged by abundance, this clone is medium-sized. The gene calls are TRBV10-3 and TRBJ2-3, with 12 nucleotides matching TRBD2. The V gene's germline CDR1 is ENHRY and CDR2 SYGVKD. Losses at the gene ends were 2 bases for V and 2 bases for J; bases not matched to a gene: 5. The CDR3 is 17 amino acids. The CDR3 DNA sequence: TGTGCCATCAGTGAGCCTAGACTAGCGGGGGACACAGATACGCAGTATTTT. Its protein is CAISEPRLAGDTDTQYF.

This clone has ten or more counts. This rearrangement joins TRBV30 to TRBJ1-2; no definite D call. Looked up from germline, CDR1 is GTSNPN and CDR2 is SVGIG (reference sequence). V gave up 1 base and J gave up 5 bases, with 8 bases separating them. This CDR3 has 12 residues. CDR3 coding DNA: TGTGCCTGGAGTGAGGACTTTTATGGCTACACCTTC. This codes for CAWSEDFYGYTF.

In its sample, this clone ranks as medium-sized. The genes are TRBV4-1 and TRBJ2-1; 13 bases are shared with TRBD2. The ends lost 5 bases at V and 5 bases at J; junction bases unmatched: 18. CDR1 and CDR2 from the germline V gene are MGHRA and YSYEKL. CDR3 length: 20 amino acids. CDR3 residues: CASSLRNIATGTSGNNEQFF. In DNA, the CDR3 is TGCGCCAGCAGCTTGAGGAATATCGCGACGGGGACTAGCGGGAACAATGAGCAGTTCTTC.